The clone carrying this T cell receptor (beta chain) was found once. No antigen is known for it. The junction does not match germline at one end; this may be a read error. This entry is derived from a study of blood T cells in healthy people across ages. Study-wide results and caveats: Reliance upon unsorted PBMCs precluded definitive naive versus antigen-experienced comparison.

A J-beta primer mix and a sample-barcoded 5' primer were used in a second PCR of roughly 7 to 12 cycles. One entry per CDR3 protein results from TCRdb running MiXCR on the 5' RACE reads. In the table there are 780,000 or so distinct CDR3 sequences, roughly three fifths of which are singletons. CDR1 MNHEY and CDR2 SMNVEV come from the germline V gene (reference sequence). This CDR3 is built from 15 residues. Material: blood. The J gene is TRBJ1-1, the V gene TRBV27; 7 bases agree with TRBD1. The clonotype originates from a man aged 35 to 55 in good health. The CDR3 bases are TGTGCCAGCAGTTTGACCGGGACAGCGAACACTGCAGCTTTCTTT. This codes for CASSLTGTANTAAFF.